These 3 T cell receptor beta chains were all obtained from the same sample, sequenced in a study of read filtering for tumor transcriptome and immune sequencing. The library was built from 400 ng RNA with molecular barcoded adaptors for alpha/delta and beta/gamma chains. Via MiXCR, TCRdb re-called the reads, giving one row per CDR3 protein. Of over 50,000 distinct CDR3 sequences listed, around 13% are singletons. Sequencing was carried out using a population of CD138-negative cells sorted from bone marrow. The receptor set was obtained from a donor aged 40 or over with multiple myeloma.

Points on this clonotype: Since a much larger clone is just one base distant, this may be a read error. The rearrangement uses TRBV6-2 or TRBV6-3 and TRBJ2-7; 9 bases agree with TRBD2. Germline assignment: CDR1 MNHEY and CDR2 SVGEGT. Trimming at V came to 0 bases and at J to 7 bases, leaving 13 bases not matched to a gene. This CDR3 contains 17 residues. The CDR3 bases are TGTGCCAGCAGTTACTCTGGACTAGCGAGAGCCCAAGGGGAGCAGTACTTC. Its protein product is CASSYSGLARAQGEQYF.

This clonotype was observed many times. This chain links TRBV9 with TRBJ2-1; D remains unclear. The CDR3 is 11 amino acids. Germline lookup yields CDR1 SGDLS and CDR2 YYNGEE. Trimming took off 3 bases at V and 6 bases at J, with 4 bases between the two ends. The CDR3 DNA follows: TGTGCCAGCAGCGGAGGCAATGAGCAGTTCTTC. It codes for CASSGGNEQFF.

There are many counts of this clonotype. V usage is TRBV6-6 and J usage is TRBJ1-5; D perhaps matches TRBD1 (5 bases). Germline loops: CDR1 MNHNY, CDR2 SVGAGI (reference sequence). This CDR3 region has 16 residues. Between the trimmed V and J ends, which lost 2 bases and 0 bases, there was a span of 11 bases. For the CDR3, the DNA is TGTGCCAGCAGTTACGGGGCAGGCTATAGCAATCAGCCCCAGCATTTT. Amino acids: CASSYGAGYSNQPQHF.